Sequencing of this T cell receptor beta chain was carried out in a study of blood T cell repertoires in COVID-19 (dated by TCRdb to 2018 to 2020). With respect to the entire study: Samples from collaborators originated in the United States, Italy and Spain and spanned both the acute and convalescent phases of COVID-19. The material from the prospective study consisted of cDNA or gDNA derived from T cells, B-cell-depleted T cells, or PBMCs. Subjects who had been exposed to COVID-19, were actively infected with it, or had recovered from it provided the deeply sampled blood TCRbeta repertoires that made up the dataset. The repertoires were made available in a free public database intended to serve as a resource for research on the immune response to SARS-CoV-2. Samples were obtained from the ongoing ImmuneRACE study (first 160 participants) and from about 1,300 subjects provided by 6 global collaborators. The sample metadata nearly always contained a de-identified subject ID, COVID-19 status, age in years and sex. Where available, HLA class I and class II types were taken from metadata supplied by the sample provider and were not determined by assay-based typing. Results and caveats for the whole study, not just this receptor: How much clinical and demographic metadata was included differed by source and by participant, and the metadata was provided uncurated.

TCRbeta CDR3 regions were amplified from genomic DNA using the immunoSEQ Assay, a bias-controlled multiplex PCR. Per the original workflow: The number of nucleated cells in each sample was estimated by amplification of reference gene primers within the assay. To quantify the absolute abundance of each unique TCRbeta CDR3 rearrangement, sequence reads were collapsed and filtered. For each sample, productive Simpson clonality was calculated by taking the square root of Simpson's diversity index across productive rearrangements. Held by TCRdb, this immuneACCESS table contains in-frame sequences only and omits some clones. Under half of the omission traces to an unresolved V gene where checked; the cause of the rest is unknown. That table furnishes V, J and clone size, whereas the DNA furnished D and trimming. The sample includes about 210,000 clones, with roughly four fifths observed a single time. Over 9.5% of the sample is taken by the ten largest.

This clone was observed a single time. Its antigen is still unknown. Base quality data are lacking; no much larger clone is found one base away. Whole blood was collected in K2EDTA tubes by collaborating institutions according to the institutions' own protocols. For TCRbeta analysis, collaborators shipped samples as frozen whole blood, isolated PBMCs, or DNA extracted from either of those sample types. Trimmed from V: 3 bases; trimmed from J: 4 bases; junction bases lacking a gene match: 5. The CDR1 and CDR2 encoded by the germline V gene are SGDLS and YYNGEE. CDR3 length: 14 amino acids, cysteine to phenylalanine. Only the CDR3 part of the read is kept: 42 bases, read in frame from the first base.

The sample taken for sequencing was peripheral blood. This TCR derives from a woman in her thirties or forties with acute or convalescent COVID-19. The rearrangement combines TRBV9 with TRBJ1-2; 8 bases in between match TRBD1. The DNA sequence is TGTGCCAGCAGCGCTTACGGGACAGGCTATGGCTACACCTTC. Translated, this is CASSAYGTGYGYTF.